This entry describes one TCR beta chain. The antigen is unknown. The CDR3 spans 15 residues. Germline V lookup: CDR1 MNHNY, CDR2 SVGAGI (reference sequence). With V trimmed by 2 bases and J by 5 bases, 8 bases remained unmatched. Stem cell-like memory, regulatory, central memory and naive CD4+ cells were sorted via CD45RO/CCR7/CD25/CD127/CD95/CD27. These data originate in a study of beta chain features in type 1 diabetes. Study findings and constraints: PCR might show a preference for shorter templates, equally across patients and controls. Unsettled here was the matter of whether HLA type influences TCRB rearrangement. Patients with Type 1 diabetes showed moderately but significantly shorter TCRB CDR3s in all four CD4+ subsets.

The study reverse transcribed the entire isolated RNA, so it sequenced expressed TCRB transcripts. An average of approximately 4 million reads was obtained for naive, central memory and regulatory T cell samples. Generated by immunoSEQ multiplex PCR, the TCRdb table keeps only in-frame clones and is missing some. The data contain about 340,000 clones, about 13% of them seen just once; the ten biggest clones take up roughly 0.015%. The clonotype originates from a woman under 30 with type 1 diabetes. Sequencing was performed on naive CD4+ T cells from blood. This chain connects TRBV6-6 to TRBJ2-5, with TRBD1 matching 7 bases. The CDR3 region is CASSYPHRGWETQYF. In DNA form, the CDR3 reads TGTGCCAGCAGTTACCCGCACAGGGGTTGGGAGACCCAGTACTTC.